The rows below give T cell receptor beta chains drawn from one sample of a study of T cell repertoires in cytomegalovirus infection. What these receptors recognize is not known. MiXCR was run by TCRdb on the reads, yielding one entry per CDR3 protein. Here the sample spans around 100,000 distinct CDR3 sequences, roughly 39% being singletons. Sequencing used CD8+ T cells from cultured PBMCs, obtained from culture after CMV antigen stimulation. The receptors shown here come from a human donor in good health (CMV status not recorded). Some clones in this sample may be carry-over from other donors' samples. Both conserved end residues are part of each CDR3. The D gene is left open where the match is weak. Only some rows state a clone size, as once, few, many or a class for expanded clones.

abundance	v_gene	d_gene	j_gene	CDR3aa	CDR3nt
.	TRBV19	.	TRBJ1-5	CASSAWTDRISNQPQHF	TGTGCCAGTAGTGCGTGGACGGACCGGATTAGCAATCAGCCCCAGCATTTT
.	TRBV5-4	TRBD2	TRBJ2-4	CASSYASGGAENIQYF	TGTGCCAGCAGCTACGCTAGCGGGGGGGCAGAAAACATTCAGTACTTC
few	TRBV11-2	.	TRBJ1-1	CASSLDGEEAFF	TGTGCCAGCAGCTTAGATGGGGAAGAAGCTTTCTTT
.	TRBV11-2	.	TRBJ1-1	CASSLPGTEAFF	TGTGCCAGCAGCTTACCCGGAACTGAAGCTTTCTTT
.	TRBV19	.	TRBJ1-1	CASTGPWENTEAFF	TGTGCCAGTACCGGGCCCTGGGAGAACACTGAAGCTTTCTTT
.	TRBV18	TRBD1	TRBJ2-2	CASSPRDRVNTGELFF	TGTGCCAGCTCACCTCGAGACAGGGTGAACACCGGGGAGCTGTTTTTT
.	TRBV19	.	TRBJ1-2	CASSAMGPSDGYTF	TGTGCCAGTAGTGCTATGGGACCGAGCGATGGCTACACCTTC
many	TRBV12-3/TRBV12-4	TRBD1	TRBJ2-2	CASSPYQTGVAGELFF	TGTGCCAGCAGCCCTTACCAGACAGGGGTTGCCGGGGAGCTGTTTTTT
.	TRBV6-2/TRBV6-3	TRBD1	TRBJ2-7	CASSYSTDTGGIYEQYF	TGTGCCAGCAGTTACTCGACAGATACAGGGGGTATCTACGAGCAGTACTTC
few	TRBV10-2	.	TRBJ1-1	CASSVGGRGEAFF	TGCGCCAGCAGTGTTGGGGGGCGAGGTGAAGCTTTCTTT
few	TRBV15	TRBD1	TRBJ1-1	CATSRSDRGYTEAFF	TGTGCCACCAGCAGGTCGGACAGGGGGTATACTGAAGCTTTCTTT
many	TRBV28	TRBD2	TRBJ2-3	CASSPGGSGGQDTQYF	TGTGCCAGCAGTCCCGGAGGTAGCGGGGGGCAGGATACGCAGTATTTT
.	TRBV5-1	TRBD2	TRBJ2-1	CALRGASGGNNEQFF	TGCGCCTTGAGAGGAGCTAGCGGGGGAAACAATGAGCAGTTCTTC
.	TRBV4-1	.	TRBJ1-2	CASSQVPGRDYGYTF	TGCGCCAGCAGCCAAGTTCCCGGGAGGGACTATGGCTACACCTTC
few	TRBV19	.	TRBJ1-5	CASSIGGDQPQHF	TGTGCCAGTAGTATAGGAGGGGATCAGCCCCAGCATTTT
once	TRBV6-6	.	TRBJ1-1	CASSYYREVNTEAFF	TGTGCCAGCAGTTACTACAGGGAGGTGAACACTGAAGCTTTCTTT
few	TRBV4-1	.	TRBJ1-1	CASSQDGRLRAFF	TGCGCCAGCAGCCAAGACGGGAGGCTCCGTGCTTTCTTT
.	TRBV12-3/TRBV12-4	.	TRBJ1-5	CASSLEVRQPQHF	TGTGCCAGCAGTTTAGAGGTGCGTCAGCCCCAGCATTTT
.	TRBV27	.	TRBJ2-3	CASSSPGDPRADTQYF	TGTGCCAGCAGTTCCCCAGGGGACCCCCGTGCAGATACGCAGTATTTT
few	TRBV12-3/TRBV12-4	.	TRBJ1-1	CASRAKLRTEAFF	TGTGCCAGCAGGGCCAAGCTGCGGACTGAAGCTTTCTTT
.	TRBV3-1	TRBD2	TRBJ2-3	CASSQDTSAGGDTQYF	TGTGCCAGCAGCCAAGATACGAGCGCGGGGGGTGATACGCAGTATTTT
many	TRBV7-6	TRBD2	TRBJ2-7	CASSLGSAGGLEQYF	TGTGCCAGCAGCTTAGGGTCGGCGGGGGGCCTAGAGCAGTACTTC
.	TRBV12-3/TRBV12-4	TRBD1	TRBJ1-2	CASSSGQVYGYTF	TGTGCCAGCAGTTCGGGACAGGTGTATGGCTACACCTTC
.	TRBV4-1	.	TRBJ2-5	CASSQLLRGAQETQYF	TGCGCCAGCAGCCAACTCCTCAGGGGGGCCCAAGAGACCCAGTACTTC
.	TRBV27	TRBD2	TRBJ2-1	CASSLSGGWGILSYNEQFF	TGTGCCAGCAGTTTATCGGGGGGGTGGGGGATCTTAAGCTACAATGAGCAGTTCTTC
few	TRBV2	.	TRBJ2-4	CASRFYRERQLNIQYF	TGTGCCAGCAGGTTTTACAGGGAACGGCAACTGAACATTCAGTACTTC
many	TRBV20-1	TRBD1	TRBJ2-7	CSAKGTGDSYEQYF	TGCAGTGCTAAGGGGACAGGGGACTCCTACGAGCAGTACTTC
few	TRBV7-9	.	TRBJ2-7	CASSRPEAYEQYF	TGTGCCAGCAGCCGGCCGGAGGCCTACGAGCAGTACTTC
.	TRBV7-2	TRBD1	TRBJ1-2	CASSLGRGENGYTF	TGTGCCAGCAGCTTAGGCAGGGGGGAGAATGGCTACACCTTC
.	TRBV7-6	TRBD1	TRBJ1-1	CASSFRGLSEAFF	TGTGCCAGCAGCTTTAGGGGGCTGTCTGAAGCTTTCTTT
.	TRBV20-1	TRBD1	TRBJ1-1	CSAMGQGIGMNTEAFF	TGCAGTGCCATGGGACAGGGTATTGGAATGAACACTGAAGCTTTCTTT
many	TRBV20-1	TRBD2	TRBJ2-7	CSASEWGGAYEQYF	TGCAGTGCCTCTGAATGGGGAGGGGCCTACGAGCAGTACTTC
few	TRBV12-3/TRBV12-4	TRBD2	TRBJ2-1	CASSLTLAGGLNEQFF	TGTGCCAGCAGTTTAACTCTTGCGGGGGGCTTGAATGAGCAGTTCTTC
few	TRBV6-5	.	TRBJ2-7	CASSEGPGDSYEQYF	TGTGCCAGCAGCGAAGGTCCGGGGGACTCCTACGAGCAGTACTTC
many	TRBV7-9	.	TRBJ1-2	CASSLGVSYGYTF	TGTGCCAGCAGCTTGGGAGTGTCCTATGGCTACACCTTC
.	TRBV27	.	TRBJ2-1	CASTRDQYNEQFF	TGTGCCAGCACCCGGGACCAATACAATGAGCAGTTCTTC
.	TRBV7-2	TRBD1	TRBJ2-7	CASSASDRGPSDEQYF	TGTGCCAGCAGCGCCTCGGACAGGGGCCCGTCGGACGAGCAGTACTTC
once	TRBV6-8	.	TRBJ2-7	CASRTTYEQYF	TGTGCCAGCAGAACTACCTACGAGCAGTACTTC
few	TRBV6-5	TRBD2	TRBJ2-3	CASSYSRGSTDTQYF	TGTGCCAGCAGTTACTCGCGGGGGAGCACAGATACGCAGTATTTT
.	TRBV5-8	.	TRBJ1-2	CASSLGPNYGYTF	TGTGCCAGCAGCTTGGGGCCGAACTATGGCTACACCTTC
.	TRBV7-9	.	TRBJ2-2	CATKAGELFF	TGTGCTACGAAGGCCGGGGAGCTGTTTTTT
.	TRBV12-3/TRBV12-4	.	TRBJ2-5	CASSLPLGAETQYF	TGTGCCAGCAGCCTACCCCTCGGGGCAGAGACCCAGTACTTC
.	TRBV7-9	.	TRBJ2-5	CASSLASGLQETQYF	TGTGCCAGCAGCTTAGCTAGCGGTCTCCAAGAGACCCAGTACTTC
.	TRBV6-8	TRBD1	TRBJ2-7	CASSKGNSRGPAYEQYF	TGTGCCAGCAGTAAGGGAAATTCCAGGGGGCCCGCCTACGAGCAGTACTTC
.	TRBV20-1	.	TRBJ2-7	CSARGPGTPGYEQYF	TGCAGTGCTAGAGGCCCTGGGACACCCGGCTACGAGCAGTACTTC
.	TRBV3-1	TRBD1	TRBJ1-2	CASSRAGTESGYYGYTF	TGTGCCAGCAGCCGAGCCGGGACAGAAAGCGGCTACTATGGCTACACCTTC
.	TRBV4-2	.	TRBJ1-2	CASSQEASTDYGYTF	TGTGCCAGCAGCCAAGAGGCAAGTACGGACTATGGCTACACCTTC
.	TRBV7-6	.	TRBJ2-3	CASSPDPGTDTQYF	TGTGCCAGCAGCCCTGACCCGGGCACAGATACGCAGTATTTT
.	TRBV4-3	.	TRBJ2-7	CASSHAAGRWNEQYF	TGCGCCAGCAGCCATGCGGCTGGGCGCTGGAACGAGCAGTACTTC
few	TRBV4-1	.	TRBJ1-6	CASSQDDRENSPLHF	TGCGCCAGCAGCCAAGATGACAGAGAGAATTCACCCCTCCACTTT
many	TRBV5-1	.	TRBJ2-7	CASSPGDISYEQYF	TGCGCCAGCAGCCCGGGGGACATCTCCTACGAGCAGTACTTC
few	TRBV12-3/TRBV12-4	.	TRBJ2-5	CASSLWGGDPQETQYF	TGTGCCAGCAGTTTGTGGGGGGGCGATCCCCAAGAGACCCAGTACTTC
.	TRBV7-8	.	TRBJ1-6	CASSPGFYNSPLHF	TGTGCCAGCAGCCCGGGGTTCTATAATTCACCCCTCCACTTT